This TCR beta chain was found in a study of regulatory T cells in long-lasting Graves disease. Arm-PCR of CDR3 regions and iRepertoire HTBI primers were the basis on which TCR beta libraries were built. TCRdb itself ran the multiplex PCR reads through MiXCR, one entry per CDR3 protein. The top ten clones hold less than 15% of a sample with some 420,000 distinct CDR3 sequences, under 25% of them seen once. The time point denotes: persistent/refractory GD, antithyroid drugs over 5 years with positive TRAb. Construction of the TCR library relied on RNA isolated from PBMCs. CDR1 is MNHEY, CDR2 SVGAGI, per germline. V dropped 0 bases and J dropped 5 bases, with 13 bases sitting between them. This CDR3 region has 15 residues. This clonotype was picked up many times.

The clonotype was recovered from a female donor with Graves disease. The chain has TRBV6-5 and TRBJ1-2; tentative D call: TRBD1 (5 bases). Sample: peripheral blood mononuclear cells (PBMCs), taken when the disease was refractory, from a patient treated with antithyroid drugs. Here the CDR3 reads CASSYSQGHPYGYTF. CDR3 DNA sequence: TGTGCCAGCAGTTACTCGCAGGGCCACCCTTATGGCTACACCTTC.